This T cell receptor beta chain was obtained from a study of a mutant IDH1 vaccine in newly diagnosed glioma. Study at large: Across weeks 1, 3, 5, 7, 11, 15, 19 and 23, patients received a vaccination each time, eight in all. Following radiotherapy alone, or alongside temozolomide cycles, vaccination was started after an interval of 4-6 weeks.

As concerns this clone: What it binds is not known.

Study results and limitations: Changes in the top peripheral T cell clonotypes seemingly had no bearing on pseudoprogression.

The table came from immunoSEQ multiplex PCR; TCRdb's copy has only in-frame clones and leaves some out. Altogether about 25,000 clones are present, 65% to 80% being singletons, with the ten largest covering roughly a tenth. As to time point: week 5, during vaccination. Every vaccination contained 300 ug of the mutant IDH1 20-mer peptide and was paired with topical imiquimod. This CDR3 spans 12 amino acids. V was trimmed by 3 bases and J by 8 bases, leaving 7 bases between them. Germline CDR1 and CDR2: LNHDA and SQIVND (reference sequence). The sequencing here drew on PBMCs, taken from a glioma patient whose treatment included an IDH1 peptide vaccine. This sequence originates from a man between 40 and 49 years old with glioma. V gene TRBV19 combines with J gene TRBJ1-4; D possibly corresponds to TRBD1 (5 bases). The CDR3 here is CASSIGGEKLFF. The CDR3 DNA is TGTGCCAGTAGTATCGGGGGGGAAAAACTGTTTTTT.